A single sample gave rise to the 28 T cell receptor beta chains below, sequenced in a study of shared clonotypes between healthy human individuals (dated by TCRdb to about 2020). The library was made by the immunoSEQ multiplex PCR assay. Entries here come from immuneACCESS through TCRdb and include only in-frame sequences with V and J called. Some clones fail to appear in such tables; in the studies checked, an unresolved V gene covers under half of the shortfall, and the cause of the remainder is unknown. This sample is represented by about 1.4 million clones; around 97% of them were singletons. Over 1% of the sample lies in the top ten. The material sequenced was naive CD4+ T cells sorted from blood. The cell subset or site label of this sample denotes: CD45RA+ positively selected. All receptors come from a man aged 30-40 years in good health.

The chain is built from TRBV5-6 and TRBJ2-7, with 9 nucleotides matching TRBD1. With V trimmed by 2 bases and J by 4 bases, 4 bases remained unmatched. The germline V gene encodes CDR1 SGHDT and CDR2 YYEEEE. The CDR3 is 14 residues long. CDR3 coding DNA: TGTGCCAGCAGCTTACAGGGGGCTTTGTACGAGCAGTACTTC. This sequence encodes CASSLQGALYEQYF.

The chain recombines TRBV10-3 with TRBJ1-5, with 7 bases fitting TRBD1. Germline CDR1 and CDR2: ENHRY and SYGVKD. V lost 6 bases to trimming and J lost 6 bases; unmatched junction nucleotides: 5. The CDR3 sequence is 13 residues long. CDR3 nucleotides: TGTGCCATCAGAGGGGGCGCCGGTCAGCCCCAGCATTTT. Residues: CAIRGGAGQPQHF.

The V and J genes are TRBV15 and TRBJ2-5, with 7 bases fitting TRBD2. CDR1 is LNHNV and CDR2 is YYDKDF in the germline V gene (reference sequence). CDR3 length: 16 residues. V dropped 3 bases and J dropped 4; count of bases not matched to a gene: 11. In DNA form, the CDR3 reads TGTGCCACCAGCAGGGTCTTGACTAGCTTGGGAGAGACCCAGTACTTC. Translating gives CATSRVLTSLGETQYF.

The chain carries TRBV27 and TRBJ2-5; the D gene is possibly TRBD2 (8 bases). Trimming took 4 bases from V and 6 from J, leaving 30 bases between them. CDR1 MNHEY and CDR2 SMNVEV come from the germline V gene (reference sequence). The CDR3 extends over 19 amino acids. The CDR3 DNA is TGTGCCAGCAGTTCCCCGACAGGGAAGGTGAGCGGGAGAGTCCAGACCCAGTACTTC. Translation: CASSSPTGKVSGRVQTQYF.

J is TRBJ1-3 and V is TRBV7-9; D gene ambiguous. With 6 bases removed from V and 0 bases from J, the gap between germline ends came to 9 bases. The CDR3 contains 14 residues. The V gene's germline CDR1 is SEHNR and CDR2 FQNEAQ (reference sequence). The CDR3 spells CASRTGISGNTIYF. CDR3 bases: TGTGCCAGCAGAACCGGGATCTCTGGAAACACCATATATTTT.

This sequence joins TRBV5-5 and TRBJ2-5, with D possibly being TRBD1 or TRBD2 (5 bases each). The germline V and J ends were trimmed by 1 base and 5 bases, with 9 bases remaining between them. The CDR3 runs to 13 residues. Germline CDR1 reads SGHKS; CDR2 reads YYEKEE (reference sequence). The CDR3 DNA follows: TGTGCCAGCAGCTTGTGGGACGCGGAGACCCAGTACTTC. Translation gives CASSLWDAETQYF.

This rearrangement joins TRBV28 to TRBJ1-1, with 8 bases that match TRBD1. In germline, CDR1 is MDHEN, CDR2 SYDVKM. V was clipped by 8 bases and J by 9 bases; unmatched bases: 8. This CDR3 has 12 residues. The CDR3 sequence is CASQSRGLKAFF. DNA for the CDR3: TGTGCCAGCCAATCCAGGGGGCTAAAAGCTTTCTTT.

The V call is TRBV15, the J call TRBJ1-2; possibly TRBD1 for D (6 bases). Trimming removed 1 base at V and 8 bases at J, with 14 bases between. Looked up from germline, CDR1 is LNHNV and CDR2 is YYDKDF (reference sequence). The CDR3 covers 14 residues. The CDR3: CATSRVDRDPGYTF. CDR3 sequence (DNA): TGTGCCACCAGCAGAGTGGACAGAGACCCCGGCTACACCTTC.

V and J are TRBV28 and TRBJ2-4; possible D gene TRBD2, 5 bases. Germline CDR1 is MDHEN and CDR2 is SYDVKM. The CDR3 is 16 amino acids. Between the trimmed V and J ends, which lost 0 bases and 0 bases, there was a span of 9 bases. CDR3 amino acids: CASSLWGSLAKNIQYF. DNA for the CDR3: TGTGCCAGCAGTTTATGGGGGAGTCTAGCCAAAAACATTCAGTACTTC.

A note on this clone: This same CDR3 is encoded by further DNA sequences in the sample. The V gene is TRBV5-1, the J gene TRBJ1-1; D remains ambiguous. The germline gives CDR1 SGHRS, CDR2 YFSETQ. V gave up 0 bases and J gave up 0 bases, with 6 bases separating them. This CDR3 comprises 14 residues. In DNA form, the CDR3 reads TGCGCCAGCAGCTTGGACAGCCTGAACACTGAAGCTTTCTTT. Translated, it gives CASSLDSLNTEAFF.

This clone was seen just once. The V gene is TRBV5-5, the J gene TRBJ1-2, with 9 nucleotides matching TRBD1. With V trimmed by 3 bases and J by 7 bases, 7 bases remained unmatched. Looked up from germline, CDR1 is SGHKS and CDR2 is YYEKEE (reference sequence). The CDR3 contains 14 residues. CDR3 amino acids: CASSSPGQGGGYTF. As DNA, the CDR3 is TGTGCCAGCAGCTCGCCGGGACAGGGTGGTGGCTACACCTTC.

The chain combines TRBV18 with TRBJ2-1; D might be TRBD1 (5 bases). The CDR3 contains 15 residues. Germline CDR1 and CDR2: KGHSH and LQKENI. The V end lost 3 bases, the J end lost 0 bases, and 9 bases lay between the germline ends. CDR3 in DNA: TGTGCCAGCTCACCTAGACAGCTCTCCTACAATGAGCAGTTCTTC. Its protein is CASSPRQLSYNEQFF.

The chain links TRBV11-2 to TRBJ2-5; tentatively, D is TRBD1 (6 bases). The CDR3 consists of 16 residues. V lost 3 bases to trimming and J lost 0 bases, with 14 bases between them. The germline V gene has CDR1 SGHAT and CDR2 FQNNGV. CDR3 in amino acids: CASSLGRGGYQETQYF. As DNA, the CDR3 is TGTGCCAGCAGCTTGGGCAGGGGCGGGTACCAAGAGACCCAGTACTTC. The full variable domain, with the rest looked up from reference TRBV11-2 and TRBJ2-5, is EAGVAQSPRYKIIEKRQSVAFWCNPISGHATLYWYQQILGQGPKLLIQFQNNGVVDDSQLPKDRFSAERLKGVDSTLKIQPAKLEDSAVYLCASSLGRGGYQETQYFGPGTRLLVL.

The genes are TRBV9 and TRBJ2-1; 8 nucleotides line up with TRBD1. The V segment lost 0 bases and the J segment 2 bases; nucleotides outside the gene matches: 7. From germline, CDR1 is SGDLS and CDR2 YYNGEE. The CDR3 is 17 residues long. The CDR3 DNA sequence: TGTGCCAGCAGCGTAGAATCGGACAGGGCAGCCTACAATGAGCAGTTCTTC. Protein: CASSVESDRAAYNEQFF.

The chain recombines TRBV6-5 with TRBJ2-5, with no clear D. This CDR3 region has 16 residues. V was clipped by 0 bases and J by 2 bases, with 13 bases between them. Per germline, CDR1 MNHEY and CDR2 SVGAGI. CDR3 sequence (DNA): TGTGCCAGCAGTTACTCGATTTCCAATCCACAAGAGACCCAGTACTTC. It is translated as CASSYSISNPQETQYF.

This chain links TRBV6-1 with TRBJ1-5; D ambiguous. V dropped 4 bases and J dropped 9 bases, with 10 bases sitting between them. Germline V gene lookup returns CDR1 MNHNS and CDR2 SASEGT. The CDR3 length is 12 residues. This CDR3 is CASSASPRPQHF. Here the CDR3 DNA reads TGTGCCAGCAGTGCGAGCCCTCGGCCCCAGCATTTT.

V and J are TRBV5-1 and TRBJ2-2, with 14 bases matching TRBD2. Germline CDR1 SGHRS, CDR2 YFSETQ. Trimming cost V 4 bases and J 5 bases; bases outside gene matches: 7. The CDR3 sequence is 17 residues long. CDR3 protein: CASSQGLAGAGTGELFF. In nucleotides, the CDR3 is TGCGCCAGCAGCCAGGGACTAGCGGGAGCTGGAACCGGGGAGCTGTTTTTT. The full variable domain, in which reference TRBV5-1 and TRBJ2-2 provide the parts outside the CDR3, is KAGVTQTPRYLIKTRGQQVTLSCSPISGHRSVSWYQQTPGQGLQFLFEYFSETQRNKGNFPGRFSGRQFSNSRSEMNVSTLELGDSALYLCASSQGLAGAGTGELFFGEGSRLTVL.

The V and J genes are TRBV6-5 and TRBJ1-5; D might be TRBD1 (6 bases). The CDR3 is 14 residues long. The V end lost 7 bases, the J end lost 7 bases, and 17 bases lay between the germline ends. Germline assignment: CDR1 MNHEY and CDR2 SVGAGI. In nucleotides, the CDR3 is TGTGCCAGCACCCCTAGCCCCGGGGGCCAGCCCCAGCATTTT. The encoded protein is CASTPSPGGQPQHF.

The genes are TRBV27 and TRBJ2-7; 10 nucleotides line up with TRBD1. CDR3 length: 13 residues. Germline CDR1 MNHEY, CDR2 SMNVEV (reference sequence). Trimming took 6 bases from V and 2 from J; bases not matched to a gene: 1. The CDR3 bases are TGTGCCAGCAGCGGACAGGGGGCCTACGAGCAGTACTTC. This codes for CASSGQGAYEQYF.

The CDR3: CASSPDPLEYGYTF. CDR3 bases: TGTGCCAGCAGCCCGGACCCCCTTGAGTATGGCTACACCTTC. The rearrangement uses TRBV5-6 and TRBJ1-2, with unresolved D. This CDR3 comprises 14 residues. Germline V CDR1 and CDR2: SGHDT, YYEEEE. V lost 4 bases and J 5 bases, leaving 15 bases between the germline ends.

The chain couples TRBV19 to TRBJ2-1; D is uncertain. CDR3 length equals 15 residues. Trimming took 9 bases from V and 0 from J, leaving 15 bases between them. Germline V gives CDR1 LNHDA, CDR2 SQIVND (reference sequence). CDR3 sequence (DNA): TGTGCCAGCATGGGGTGGCGTAACTCCTACAATGAGCAGTTCTTC. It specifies CASMGWRNSYNEQFF.

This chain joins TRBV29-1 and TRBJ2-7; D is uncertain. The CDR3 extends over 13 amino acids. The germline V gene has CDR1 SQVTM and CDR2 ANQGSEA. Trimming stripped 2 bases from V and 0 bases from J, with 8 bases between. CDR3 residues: CSVESDHSYEQYF. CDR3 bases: TGCAGCGTTGAAAGTGATCACTCCTACGAGCAGTACTTC.

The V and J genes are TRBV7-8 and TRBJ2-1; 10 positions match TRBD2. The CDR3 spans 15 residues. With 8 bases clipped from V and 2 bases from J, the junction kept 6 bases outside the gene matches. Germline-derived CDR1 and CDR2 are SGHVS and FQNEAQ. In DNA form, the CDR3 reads TGTGCCAGCCGCCCTAGCGGGAGCACCTACAATGAGCAGTTCTTC. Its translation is CASRPSGSTYNEQFF.

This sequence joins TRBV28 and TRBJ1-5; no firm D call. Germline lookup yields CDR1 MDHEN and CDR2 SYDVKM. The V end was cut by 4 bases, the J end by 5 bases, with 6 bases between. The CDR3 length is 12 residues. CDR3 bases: TGTGCCAGCAGTTGGGAATATCAGCCCCAGCATTTT. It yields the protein CASSWEYQPQHF.

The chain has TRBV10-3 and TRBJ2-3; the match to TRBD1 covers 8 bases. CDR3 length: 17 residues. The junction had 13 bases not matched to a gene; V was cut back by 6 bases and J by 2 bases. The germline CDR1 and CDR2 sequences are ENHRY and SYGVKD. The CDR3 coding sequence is TGTGCCATCAGGGAATGGTCAGGACAGGGCCCCACAGATACGCAGTATTTT. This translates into CAIREWSGQGPTDTQYF.

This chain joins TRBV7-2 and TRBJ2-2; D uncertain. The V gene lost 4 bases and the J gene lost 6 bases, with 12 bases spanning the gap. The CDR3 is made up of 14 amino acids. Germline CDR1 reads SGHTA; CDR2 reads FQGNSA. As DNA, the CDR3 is TGTGCCAGCAGCTCGTCACCATTCTCCGGGGAGCTGTTTTTT. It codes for CASSSSPFSGELFF.

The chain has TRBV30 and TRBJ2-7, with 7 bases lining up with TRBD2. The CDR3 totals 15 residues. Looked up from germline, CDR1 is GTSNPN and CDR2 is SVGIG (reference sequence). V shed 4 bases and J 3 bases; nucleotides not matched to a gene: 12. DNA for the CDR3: TGTGCCTGGAAAGGCTTGGGACTACGAGACTACGAGCAGTACTTC. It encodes CAWKGLGLRDYEQYF.

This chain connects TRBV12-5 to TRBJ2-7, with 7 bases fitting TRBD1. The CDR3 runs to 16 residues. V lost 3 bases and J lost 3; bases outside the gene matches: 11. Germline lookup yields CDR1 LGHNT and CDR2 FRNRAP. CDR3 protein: CASGLLPGQQNYEQYF. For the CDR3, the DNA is TGTGCTAGTGGTTTATTGCCGGGACAGCAGAACTACGAGCAGTACTTC.